This is a list of T cell receptor beta chains from one sample in a study of early T cells in non-severe SARS-CoV-2 infection. TCRdb recomputed calls from the 5' RACE reads with MiXCR, one row per CDR3 protein. The sample lists fewer than 100,000 distinct CDR3 sequences, roughly 12% occurring once. Specimen: whole blood. The receptor source for this set is an adult who was a healthcare worker with PCR-confirmed SARS-CoV-2 infection or an uninfected control (not recorded which). The CDR3 runs from the conserved cysteine through the conserved F or W. D genes are given only for firm matches. The size of a clone is reported for some rows only, either as once, few or many, or as a class for expanded clones.

clone_size j_call v_call d_call cdr3_nt cdr3_aa
many TRBJ1-5 TRBV7-9 NA TGTGCCAGCACCAATGGGGTCCAGCCCCAGCATTTT CASTNGVQPQHF
NA TRBJ1-3 TRBV3-1 TRBD1 TGTGCCAGCAGTCTCAGGGGGAGCTCTGGAAACACCATATATTTT CASSLRGSSGNTIYF
NA TRBJ2-3 TRBV7-3 NA TGTGCCAGCAGCATGGCGGGGACAGATACGCAGTATTTT CASSMAGTDTQYF
NA TRBJ1-6 TRBV3-1 NA TGTGCCAGCAGCCAGGGACTTAGGAGGTCCTCACCCCTCCACTTT CASSQGLRRSSPLHF
few TRBJ2-5 TRBV12-5 TRBD1 TGTGCTAGTGGCCTGGGACAGGGGGAAGAGACCCAGTACTTC CASGLGQGEETQYF
NA TRBJ2-5 TRBV9 NA TGTGCCAGCAGCGAGGAGGGAGAGACCCAGTACTTC CASSEEGETQYF
few TRBJ2-1 TRBV5-1 NA TGCGCCAGCAGTTTGCGGGGTACAGGGGCCTCCTACAATGAGCAGTTCTTC CASSLRGTGASYNEQFF
NA TRBJ2-5 TRBV27 TRBD1 TGTGCCAGCAGTTTTCCAACTCCGGACAGGCCCCAAGAGACCCAGTACTTC CASSFPTPDRPQETQYF
few TRBJ1-1 TRBV9 NA TGTGCCAGCAGCGTTGGGGCCATGAACACTGAAGCTTTCTTT CASSVGAMNTEAFF
NA TRBJ2-2 TRBV2 TRBD2 TGTGCCGCGGGGGATAACGGGGAGCTGTTTTTT CAAGDNGELFF
NA TRBJ1-6 TRBV20-1 TRBD1 TGCAGTGCTCGGACAGGGTCTTCACCCCTCCACTTT CSARTGSSPLHF
few TRBJ2-3 TRBV5-4 TRBD1 TGTGCCAGCAGCCCACGGACAGGGAAGGATACGCAGTATTTT CASSPRTGKDTQYF
NA TRBJ1-6 TRBV30 NA TGTGCCTGGAGTATCCAGAGGTTGGATTCACCCCTCCACTTT CAWSIQRLDSPLHF
many TRBJ2-6 TRBV5-1 TRBD1 TGCGCCAGCAGCTTGGACAGGGGTTTAAGAAGCTCTGGGGCCAACGTCCTGACTTTC CASSLDRGLRSSGANVLTF
many TRBJ2-1 TRBV6-6 TRBD1 TGTGCCAGCAGCGGGACAGACCTCGGTGAGCAGTTCTTC CASSGTDLGEQFF
few TRBJ2-1 TRBV5-4 NA TGTGCCAGCAGCCGTAGCCCGAGCTCCTACAATGAGCAGTTCTTC CASSRSPSSYNEQFF
few TRBJ2-1 TRBV20-1 NA TGCAGTGCGCCTCAGGGGGCTAGCGGGGTTTCGGCCTACAATGAGCAGTTCTTC CSAPQGASGVSAYNEQFF
many TRBJ2-2 TRBV11-3 NA TGTGCCAGCAGCTTAACTAGAAGCACCGGGGAGCTGTTTTTT CASSLTRSTGELFF
many TRBJ1-4 TRBV12-3/TRBV12-4 NA TGTGCCAGCAGGGCAGGGGCTATGAGTGAAAAACTGTTTTTT CASRAGAMSEKLFF
few TRBJ1-5 TRBV28 NA TGTGCCAGCAGTTTCCGAGGGCAGCCCCAGCATTTT CASSFRGQPQHF
few TRBJ2-6 TRBV12-2 NA TGTGCAAGTCGCTTAGCGCAGGAAGACAGGGCGAGGTCTGGGGCCAACGTCCTGACTTTC CASRLAQEDRARSGANVLTF
NA TRBJ2-1 TRBV4-2 TRBD2 TGTGCCAGCAGCCAAGAACTCGGGGGGGGCTACAATGAGCAGTTCTTC CASSQELGGGYNEQFF
few TRBJ2-2 TRBV28 TRBD2 TGTGCCAGCAGTTTATGGCTGCGGGATGGCACGGGAGGAACCGGGGAGCTGTTTTTT CASSLWLRDGTGGTGELFF
few TRBJ2-5 TRBV18 NA TGTGCCAGCTCACCACCGGCGGGCCAAGAGACCCAGTACTTC CASSPPAGQETQYF
many TRBJ2-7 TRBV14 NA TGTGCCAGCAGCCCCGGGACCCCCCCCTACGAGCAGTACTTC CASSPGTPPYEQYF
once TRBJ2-7 TRBV29-1 TRBD2 TGCAGCGTGGTCAGGGCCGGGACTAGCGGGGAGCAGTACTTC CSVVRAGTSGEQYF
few TRBJ2-1 TRBV5-4 TRBD1 TGTGCCAGCAGCTCCATGGGACAGGGGGACTCCTACAATGAGCAGTTCTTC CASSSMGQGDSYNEQFF
NA TRBJ2-1 TRBV28 NA TGTGCCAGCAGTATCGGGACTGAGATGGGGAGTGAGCAGTTCTTC CASSIGTEMGSEQFF
NA TRBJ2-1 TRBV7-3 TRBD2 TGTGCCAGCAGCTTAACCCGGACTAGCGGGGGTGAGCAGTTCTTC CASSLTRTSGGEQFF
NA TRBJ2-4 TRBV7-9 NA TGTGCCAGCAGCCCGACAGTTCGAGGTGGAACCAAAAACATTCAGTACTTC CASSPTVRGGTKNIQYF
few TRBJ2-1 TRBV5-4 TRBD2 TGTGCCAGCAGTCCAACTAGCGGGAGGGCCAATGAGCAGTTCTTC CASSPTSGRANEQFF
NA TRBJ2-7 TRBV7-2 TRBD2 TGTGCCAGCAGCTGGGGACTAGCGGGAGCCGAGCAGTACTTC CASSWGLAGAEQYF
many TRBJ2-7 TRBV20-1 NA TGCAGTGCTGGGGGCATGGGGAGCTCCTACGAGCAGTACTTC CSAGGMGSSYEQYF
NA TRBJ2-7 TRBV28 TRBD2 TGTGCCAGCAGCTCCACGCCGACTAGCGGGAAGTACGAGCAGTACTTC CASSSTPTSGKYEQYF
NA TRBJ2-1 TRBV20-1 TRBD2 TGCAGTGCGTCGGGGAGGGGCGGCTACAATGAGCAGTTCTTC CSASGRGGYNEQFF
few TRBJ2-6 TRBV6-1 TRBD2 TGTGCCAGCAGTGAAGCGCCGGGGGGCTCTGGGGCCAACGTCCTGACTTTC CASSEAPGGSGANVLTF
few TRBJ1-3 TRBV5-1 NA TGCGCCAGCAGTATCAACTCTGGAAACACCATATATTTT CASSINSGNTIYF
few TRBJ1-5 TRBV28 NA TGTGCCAGCAGCAGACTAGGACAGCACTTCAATCAGCCCCAGCATTTT CASSRLGQHFNQPQHF
few TRBJ1-1 TRBV28 TRBD1 TGTGCCAGTCTATTATCAGGGGGCATCACTGAAGCTTTCTTT CASLLSGGITEAFF
NA TRBJ2-7 TRBV6-6 TRBD2 TGTGCCAGCAGTTACCCTAGCGGGAATTTAAACGAGCAGTACTTC CASSYPSGNLNEQYF
NA TRBJ2-1 TRBV3-1 TRBD2 TGTGCCTGCAGCTATTCTAGCGGGCGCCCCTACAATGAGCAGTTCTTC CACSYSSGRPYNEQFF
many TRBJ2-1 TRBV29-1 NA TGCAGCGTTGAACCCCAATACAATGAGCAGTTCTTC CSVEPQYNEQFF
NA TRBJ2-3 TRBV12-3/TRBV12-4 NA TGTGCCAGCAGTTTCCAAAGCACAGATACGCAGTATTTT CASSFQSTDTQYF
few TRBJ2-5 TRBV2 NA TGTGCCAGCATCCCTAGCGAAGAGACCCAGTACTTC CASIPSEETQYF
NA TRBJ2-1 TRBV27 TRBD2 TGTGCCAGCAGTTCCTGGACTAGCGGGAAGGATGAGCAGTTCTTC CASSSWTSGKDEQFF
many TRBJ2-7 TRBV10-3 TRBD2 TGTGCCACCGGGACTAGCGGGACGACGGACGAGCAGTACTTC CATGTSGTTDEQYF
few TRBJ1-1 TRBV20-1 NA TGCAGTGCCCCCCGGGCCCCGAACACTGAAGCTTTCTTT CSAPRAPNTEAFF
NA TRBJ2-1 TRBV24-1 TRBD1 TGTGCCACCAGTGATGCCACCGGGACAGGGACCGATGAGCAGTTCTTC CATSDATGTGTDEQFF
many TRBJ1-4 TRBV29-1 TRBD1 TGCAGCGTAGCCCCCAGGGGGACTAATGAAAAACTGTTTTTT CSVAPRGTNEKLFF
NA TRBJ2-7 TRBV5-6 NA TGTGCCAGCAGCCGTACGTCCGGGCCTTACGAGCAGTACTTC CASSRTSGPYEQYF
NA TRBJ2-5 TRBV28 NA TGTGCCAGCAGTTCGCCCCAAAGGGCAGGCGCAGAGACCCAGTACTTC CASSSPQRAGAETQYF
many TRBJ2-7 TRBV3-1 TRBD2 TGTGCCAGTTCTCCGGGACTAGCCAACTACGAGCAGTACTTC CASSPGLANYEQYF
few TRBJ1-1 TRBV18 NA TGTGCCAGCTCGCCGGTAGACACTGAAGCTTTCTTT CASSPVDTEAFF
few TRBJ1-1 TRBV2 TRBD1 TGTGCCAGCACCGGGACAGGCGCCTCCCACGTCGAAAACACTGAAGCTTTCTTT CASTGTGASHVENTEAFF